Each of the 18 T cell receptor beta chains below was sequenced from the same sample in a study of blood T cell repertoires in COVID-19. The method was immunoSEQ multiplex PCR; TCRdb's version includes in-frame clones alone and lacks a portion of them. This table has about 160,000 clones, 85% to 90% appearing once. The specimen was peripheral blood. These receptors all stem from a young man with COVID-19, enrolled during active disease.

V and J are TRBV5-1 and TRBJ1-2, with TRBD1 as a possible D gene (5 bases). Germline CDR1 is SGHRS and CDR2 is YFSETQ. V was shortened by 2 bases and J by 8 bases, with 10 bases between the two germline ends. This CDR3 region has 12 residues. DNA for the CDR3: TGCGCCAGCAGCTTAGGACAAGTCGGCTACACCTTC. It yields the protein CASSLGQVGYTF.

This clone was detected only a few times. The V gene is TRBV11-3, the J gene TRBJ2-2; 13 bases align to TRBD2. V dropped 5 bases and J dropped 2; count of bases not matched to a gene: 5. CDR1 is SGHNT and CDR2 is YENEEA in the germline V gene. The CDR3 covers 17 residues. As DNA, the CDR3 is TGTGCCAGCAGCCCAGAGGGACTAGCGGGAAACACCGGGGAGCTGTTTTTT. Translated, it gives CASSPEGLAGNTGELFF.

This chain joins TRBV7-2 and TRBJ2-2; D remains unclear. The CDR3 length is 16 residues. V lost 6 bases to trimming and J lost 0 bases, with 14 bases between them. Germline CDR1 and CDR2: SGHTA and FQGNSA. This CDR3 reads CASSYLPVSNTGELFF. The CDR3 DNA reads TGTGCCAGCAGTTACCTTCCGGTTTCGAACACCGGGGAGCTGTTTTTT. The whole variable domain, filled in from reference TRBV7-2 and TRBJ2-2, reads GAGVSQSPSNKVTEKGKDVELRCDPISGHTALYWYRQSLGQGLEFLIYFQGNSAPDKSGLPSDRFSAERTGGSVSTLTIQRTQQEDSAVYLCASSYLPVSNTGELFFGEGSRLTVL.

V gene TRBV7-9 combines with J gene TRBJ2-7, with TRBD2 identical over 7 bases. J gave up 4 bases and V 5 bases, and 11 bases lay outside the gene matches. The CDR3 sequence is 15 residues long. Germline lookup yields CDR1 SEHNR and CDR2 FQNEAQ (reference sequence). CDR3 bases: TGTGCCAGCAGCGAAGACTTGGGGAGGGCTTACGAGCAGTACTTC. Protein sequence: CASSEDLGRAYEQYF. The full variable domain, in which reference TRBV7-9 and TRBJ2-7 provide the parts outside the CDR3, is DTGVSQNPRHKITKRGQNVTFRCDPISEHNRLYWYRQTLGQGPEFLTYFQNEAQLEKSRLLSDRFSAERPKGSFSTLEIQRTEQGDSAMYLCASSEDLGRAYEQYFGPGTRLTVT.

The genes are TRBV9 and TRBJ2-3, with 8 bases lining up with TRBD2. The CDR3 extends over 16 amino acids. Germline lookup yields CDR1 SGDLS and CDR2 YYNGEE. Germline trimming cut 0 bases from V and 2 bases from J; bases unmatched to any gene: 5. CDR3 nucleotide sequence: TGTGCCAGCAGCGTAGAAGGTAGCGGGGCCACAGATACGCAGTATTTT. Translating it yields CASSVEGSGATDTQYF.

The V gene is TRBV19, the J gene TRBJ2-2; 8 bases agree with TRBD2. With V trimmed by 2 bases and J by 1 base, 0 bases remained unmatched. Germline assignment: CDR1 LNHDA and CDR2 SQIVND (reference sequence). The CDR3 sequence is 15 residues long. The CDR3 protein is CASSILAGNTGELFF. CDR3 in DNA: TGTGCCAGTAGTATACTAGCGGGGAACACCGGGGAGCTGTTTTTT. Filled out from reference TRBV19 and TRBJ2-2, the complete variable domain reads DGGITQSPKYLFRKEGQNVTLSCEQNLNHDAMYWYRQDPGQGLRLIYYSQIVNDFQKGDIAEGYSVSREKKESFPLTVTSAQKNPTAFYLCASSILAGNTGELFFGEGSRLTVL.

The V call is TRBV7-9, the J call TRBJ1-1; TRBD1 might be the D (5 bases). V was shortened by 1 base and J by 6 bases, with 12 bases between the two germline ends. The length of the CDR3 is 14 residues. Germline V gene sequence: CDR1 SEHNR, CDR2 FQNEAQ (reference sequence). The CDR3 sequence: CASSLGGGRPEAFF. Written as DNA, the CDR3 is TGTGCCAGCAGCTTAGGTGGGGGGAGACCTGAAGCTTTCTTT.

This chain links TRBV29-1 with TRBJ2-7; the match to TRBD1 covers 7 bases. The CDR3 length is 13 residues. Germline CDR1 SQVTM, CDR2 ANQGSEA. The V segment lost 5 bases and the J segment 2 bases; nucleotides outside the gene matches: 6. The chain's CDR3 is CSVSTTGTYEQYF. The CDR3 DNA is TGCAGCGTTTCGACGACAGGGACCTACGAGCAGTACTTC.

The rearrangement joins TRBV30 to TRBJ1-1; 9 nucleotides align to TRBD1. From germline, CDR1 is GTSNPN and CDR2 SVGIG (reference sequence). This CDR3 is 16 amino acids long. Unmatched junction bases numbered 18, after V lost 2 bases and J lost 11 bases. The CDR3 region is CAWSSVFKEQGALAFF. In nucleotides, the CDR3 is TGTGCCTGGAGTTCGGTTTTCAAGGAACAGGGGGCATTGGCTTTCTTT.

A word on this clone: One end of the junction does not line up with germline, which may come from a read error. The chain employs TRBV28 and TRBJ1-4; no firm D call. Per the germline V gene, CDR1 is MDHEN and CDR2 is SYDVKM. The CDR3 is 12 amino acids. The CDR3 protein is CASSNSNEKLLF. The CDR3 coding sequence is TGTGCCAGCAGCAACTCAAATGAAAAACTGCTTTTT.

The chain recombines TRBV3-1 (or the pseudogene TRBV3-2) with TRBJ2-1; 10 bases line up with TRBD2. V lost 3 bases, J lost 2 bases, and 4 bases stayed unmatched. The CDR3 contains 16 residues. The V gene's germline CDR1 is LGHDT and CDR2 YNNKEL (reference sequence). DNA for the CDR3: TGTGCCAGCAGCCAGAAACTAGCGGGAACCTACAATGAGCAGTTCTTC. Protein sequence: CASSQKLAGTYNEQFF.

The rearrangement uses TRBV9 and TRBJ2-5; D may be TRBD1 (7 bases). The CDR3 spans 17 residues. The V and J ends lost 0 bases and 4 bases respectively, with 19 bases between them. CDR1 is SGDLS and CDR2 is YYNGEE in the germline V gene. The CDR3 region is CASSVGAGGMAGETQYF. In nucleotides, the CDR3 is TGTGCCAGCAGCGTAGGCGCAGGGGGGATGGCTGGAGAGACCCAGTACTTC.

The chain has TRBV5-1 and TRBJ2-7, with TRBD1 matching 9 bases. The germline V gene encodes CDR1 SGHRS and CDR2 YFSETQ. The J segment lost 3 bases and the V segment lost 2 bases, leaving 6 bases of the junction unmatched. The CDR3 has 15 amino acids. CDR3: CASSFGDREYYEQYF. CDR3 in DNA: TGCGCCAGCAGCTTCGGGGACAGGGAGTACTACGAGCAGTACTTC.

This sequence joins TRBV9 and TRBJ2-1; 9 nucleotides agree with TRBD2. V shed 2 bases and J 0 bases; nucleotides not matched to a gene: 6. CDR1 and CDR2 from the germline V gene are SGDLS and YYNGEE. CDR3 length: 17 amino acids. CDR3: CASSVPTSGSSYNEQFF. Here the CDR3 DNA reads TGTGCCAGCAGCGTGCCGACTAGCGGAAGCTCCTACAATGAGCAGTTCTTC.

V gene TRBV5-1 combines with J gene TRBJ2-7; no firm D call. V was shortened by 1 base and J by 2 bases, with 16 bases between the two germline ends. CDR3 size: 16 residues. Germline V gene lookup returns CDR1 SGHRS and CDR2 YFSETQ. CDR3 sequence (DNA): TGCGCCAGCAGCTTGTCGTTGGGCAGGCGACCCTACGAGCAGTACTTC. It yields the protein CASSLSLGRRPYEQYF.

The V and J genes are TRBV7-9 and TRBJ1-5, with 10 positions matching TRBD1. Germline values: CDR1 SEHNR, CDR2 FQNEAQ (reference sequence). There are 15 residues in the CDR3. Trimming took 5 bases from V and 0 from J; bases not matched to a gene: 1. DNA for the CDR3: TGTGCCAGCAGCCGACAGGGGGCTAGCAATCAGCCCCAGCATTTT. Its translation is CASSRQGASNQPQHF.

This clone was recorded a few times. The chain uses TRBV10-1 and TRBJ2-2; TRBD2 might be the D (5 bases). The V gene lost 0 bases and the J gene lost 7 bases, with 18 bases spanning the gap. CDR1 is WNHNN, CDR2 SYGVQD, per germline (reference sequence). This CDR3 has 17 residues. The CDR3 is CASSESRRNARGGELFF. The DNA of the CDR3 is TGCGCCAGCAGTGAGTCGCGCCGTAACGCCCGGGGCGGGGAGCTGTTTTTT.

This rearrangement joins TRBV18 to TRBJ1-1; D is undetermined. Germline CDR1 reads KGHSH; CDR2 reads LQKENI. The CDR3 length is 12 residues. With 3 bases removed from V and 3 bases from J, the gap between germline ends came to 5 bases. CDR3: CASSPRDTEAFF. The CDR3 nucleotides read TGTGCCAGCTCACCCCGGGACACTGAAGCTTTCTTT.